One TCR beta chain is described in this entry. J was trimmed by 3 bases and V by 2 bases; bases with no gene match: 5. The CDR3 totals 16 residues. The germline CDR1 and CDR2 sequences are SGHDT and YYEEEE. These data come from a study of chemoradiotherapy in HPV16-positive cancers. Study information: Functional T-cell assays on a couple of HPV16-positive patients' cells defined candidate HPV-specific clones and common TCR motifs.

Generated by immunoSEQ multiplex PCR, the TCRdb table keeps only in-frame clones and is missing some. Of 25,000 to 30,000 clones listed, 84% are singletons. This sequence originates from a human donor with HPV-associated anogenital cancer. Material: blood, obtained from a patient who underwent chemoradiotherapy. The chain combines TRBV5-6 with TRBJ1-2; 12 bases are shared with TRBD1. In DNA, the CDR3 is TGTGCCAGCAGCTTAGCCGGGACAGGGGGCTACTATGGCTACACCTTC. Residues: CASSLAGTGGYYGYTF.